The rows below give T cell receptor beta chains drawn from one sample of a study of blood T cell repertoires in COVID-19. Using immunoSEQ multiplex PCR, the repertoire was profiled, and TCRdb retains in-frame clones only, with some absent. The table records 91,000 or so clones, 86% of them present only once. Sequencing input: peripheral blood. The receptor set was obtained from a woman aged 55 to 70 in a cohort sampled during active or convalescent COVID-19. The CDR3 runs from the conserved cysteine through the conserved F or W. Fields, in order: D gene, clone size, V gene, J gene, CDR3 protein, CDR3 DNA. A D gene is named only where the DNA matches it firmly. Part of the rows lack a size; the others show once, few, many or a class for expanded clones.

D gene: NA
clone size: few
V gene: TRBV19
J gene: TRBJ1-2
CDR3 protein: CASSIVQMNYGYTF
CDR3 DNA: TGTGCCAGTAGTATAGTCCAGATGAACTATGGCTACACCTTC

D gene: TRBD2
clone size: NA
V gene: TRBV5-1
J gene: TRBJ2-1
CDR3 protein: CASSRGTSGNEQFF
CDR3 DNA: TGCGCCAGCAGCAGAGGGACTAGCGGAAATGAGCAGTTCTTC

D gene: TRBD1
clone size: NA
V gene: TRBV4-1
J gene: TRBJ2-5
CDR3 protein: CASSQAFGTGQETQYF
CDR3 DNA: TGCGCCAGCAGCCAAGCCTTCGGGACAGGCCAAGAGACCCAGTACTTC

D gene: TRBD1
clone size: NA
V gene: TRBV18
J gene: TRBJ1-1
CDR3 protein: CASSGQQGIGEAFF
CDR3 DNA: TGTGCCAGCTCAGGACAACAGGGGATAGGAGAAGCTTTCTTT

D gene: NA
clone size: NA
V gene: TRBV14
J gene: TRBJ1-6
CDR3 protein: CASSQRRGGNSPLHF
CDR3 DNA: TGTGCCAGCAGCCAGCGGAGGGGAGGGAATTCACCCCTCCACTTT

D gene: TRBD2
clone size: few
V gene: TRBV7-9
J gene: TRBJ2-7
CDR3 protein: CASSSGLAGVVSYEQYF
CDR3 DNA: TGTGCCAGCAGCTCGGGACTAGCGGGAGTGGTATCCTACGAGCAGTACTTC

D gene: NA
clone size: once
V gene: TRBV18
J gene: TRBJ1-6
CDR3 protein: CASSPRGAGAYNSPLHF
CDR3 DNA: TGTGCCAGCTCACCACGGGGCGCAGGCGCCTATAATTCACCCCTCCACTTT

D gene: TRBD2
clone size: NA
V gene: TRBV5-1
J gene: TRBJ2-7
CDR3 protein: CASSLALAGSREQYF
CDR3 DNA: TGCGCCAGCAGCTTGGCCCTAGCGGGTTCTAGGGAGCAGTACTTC

D gene: NA
clone size: NA
V gene: TRBV5-6
J gene: TRBJ1-1
CDR3 protein: CASIPRGSTEAFF
CDR3 DNA: TGTGCCAGCATCCCGCGGGGCTCTACTGAAGCTTTCTTT

D gene: TRBD1
clone size: NA
V gene: TRBV11-2
J gene: TRBJ1-3
CDR3 protein: CASSLWRQGNSGNTIYF
CDR3 DNA: TGTGCCAGCAGCTTGTGGAGACAGGGTAACTCTGGAAACACCATATATTTT

D gene: NA
clone size: NA
V gene: TRBV2
J gene: TRBJ2-5
CDR3 protein: CASSDLQGGVQETQYF
CDR3 DNA: TGTGCCAGCAGTGACCTGCAGGGTGGGGTACAAGAGACCCAGTACTTC

D gene: NA
clone size: NA
V gene: TRBV14
J gene: TRBJ1-1
CDR3 protein: CASSGPFHTEAFF
CDR3 DNA: TGTGCCAGCAGCGGCCCATTTCACACTGAAGCTTTCTTT

D gene: TRBD2
clone size: NA
V gene: TRBV5-1
J gene: TRBJ2-5
CDR3 protein: CASSLDPLAGVSETQYF
CDR3 DNA: TGCGCCAGCAGCCTGGACCCCTTAGCGGGAGTATCTGAGACCCAGTACTTC

D gene: NA
clone size: NA
V gene: TRBV19
J gene: TRBJ2-1
CDR3 protein: CASSSRRSVDFLYNEQFF
CDR3 DNA: TGTGCCAGTAGCTCCCGCAGGTCGGTGGATTTCTTATACAATGAGCAGTTCTTC

D gene: TRBD1
clone size: NA
V gene: TRBV10-2
J gene: TRBJ1-3
CDR3 protein: CASSGAGGSGNTIYF
CDR3 DNA: TGCGCCAGCAGTGGCGCAGGGGGTTCTGGAAACACCATATATTTT

D gene: NA
clone size: NA
V gene: TRBV5-1
J gene: TRBJ1-1
CDR3 protein: CASSLRISDIEAFF
CDR3 DNA: TGCGCCAGCAGCTTGAGGATTAGCGACATAGAAGCTTTCTTT

D gene: NA
clone size: NA
V gene: TRBV19
J gene: TRBJ2-5
CDR3 protein: CASSQGQGQETQYF
CDR3 DNA: TGTGCCAGTAGCCAGGGGCAAGGTCAAGAGACCCAGTACTTC

D gene: TRBD2
clone size: NA
V gene: TRBV5-1
J gene: TRBJ2-5
CDR3 protein: CASSRDYPQSLETQYF
CDR3 DNA: TGCGCCAGCAGCCGGGACTATCCCCAATCCCTAGAGACCCAGTACTTC

D gene: NA
clone size: NA
V gene: TRBV2
J gene: TRBJ1-2
CDR3 protein: CASRTPTGTNYGYTF
CDR3 DNA: TGTGCCAGCCGCACCCCGACAGGAACTAACTATGGCTACACCTTC

D gene: TRBD2
clone size: NA
V gene: TRBV9
J gene: TRBJ2-5
CDR3 protein: CASSTGLAGGQETQYF
CDR3 DNA: TGTGCCAGCAGCACGGGACTAGCGGGAGGTCAAGAGACCCAGTACTTC

D gene: NA
clone size: NA
V gene: TRBV28
J gene: TRBJ1-1
CDR3 protein: CASWGSTGLAEAFF
CDR3 DNA: TGTGCCAGCTGGGGTTCCACAGGCCTGGCTGAAGCTTTCTTT

D gene: TRBD2
clone size: NA
V gene: TRBV7-3
J gene: TRBJ2-5
CDR3 protein: CASSLGLAGTSETQYF
CDR3 DNA: TGTGCCAGCAGCCTAGGACTAGCGGGGACTTCGGAGACCCAGTACTTC

D gene: NA
clone size: NA
V gene: TRBV5-1
J gene: TRBJ2-7
CDR3 protein: CASSLAGGRGPSYEQYF
CDR3 DNA: TGCGCCAGCAGCTTGGCCGGCGGGCGGGGCCCCTCCTACGAGCAGTACTTC

D gene: NA
clone size: NA
V gene: TRBV2
J gene: TRBJ1-1
CDR3 protein: CASSVEGNTEAFF
CDR3 DNA: TGTGCCAGCAGTGTAGAGGGGAACACTGAAGCTTTCTTT

D gene: NA
clone size: NA
V gene: TRBV2
J gene: TRBJ1-1
CDR3 protein: CASTTFMNTEAFF
CDR3 DNA: TGTGCCAGCACCACTTTTATGAACACTGAAGCTTTCTTT

D gene: NA
clone size: NA
V gene: TRBV18
J gene: TRBJ1-1
CDR3 protein: CASSPSSQGTEAFF
CDR3 DNA: TGTGCCAGCTCACCAAGCTCACAGGGAACTGAAGCTTTCTTT

D gene: NA
clone size: NA
V gene: TRBV19
J gene: TRBJ1-1
CDR3 protein: CASSIDHGQRNTEAFF
CDR3 DNA: TGTGCCAGTAGTATAGATCATGGACAGCGGAACACTGAAGCTTTCTTT

D gene: TRBD2
clone size: NA
V gene: TRBV9
J gene: TRBJ2-3
CDR3 protein: CASSDTSGRPTDTQYF
CDR3 DNA: TGTGCCAGCAGCGACACCAGCGGGAGGCCCACAGATACGCAGTATTTT

D gene: TRBD1
clone size: once
V gene: TRBV5-1
J gene: TRBJ1-4
CDR3 protein: CASSLAGTGEEKLFF
CDR3 DNA: TGCGCCAGCAGCTTGGCCGGGACAGGGGAAGAAAAACTGTTTTTT

D gene: TRBD1
clone size: NA
V gene: TRBV10-2
J gene: TRBJ1-6
CDR3 protein: CASWTWDRDSPLHF
CDR3 DNA: TGCGCCAGCTGGACTTGGGACAGGGACTCACCCCTCCACTTT

D gene: NA
clone size: once
V gene: TRBV12-2
J gene: TRBJ1-2
CDR3 protein: CASRLARPGCYTF
CDR3 DNA: TGTGCAAGTCGCTTAGCGCGTCCTGGTTGCTACACCTTC

D gene: TRBD1
clone size: NA
V gene: TRBV5-4
J gene: TRBJ1-2
CDR3 protein: CASSDTGTAYGYTF
CDR3 DNA: TGTGCCAGCAGTGATACCGGGACAGCCTATGGCTACACCTTC

D gene: NA
clone size: NA
V gene: TRBV19
J gene: TRBJ2-2
CDR3 protein: CASSMSGRVANTGELFF
CDR3 DNA: TGTGCCAGTAGTATGAGTGGCAGGGTGGCGAACACCGGGGAGCTGTTTTTT

D gene: NA
clone size: NA
V gene: TRBV4-1
J gene: TRBJ1-2
CDR3 protein: CASSQGALTFNYGYTF
CDR3 DNA: TGCGCCAGCAGCCAAGGTGCGCTCACTTTCAACTATGGCTACACCTTC

D gene: NA
clone size: NA
V gene: TRBV5-1
J gene: TRBJ2-1
CDR3 protein: CASSLGSYNEQFF
CDR3 DNA: TGCGCCAGCAGCTTGGGCAGCTACAATGAGCAGTTCTTC

D gene: TRBD1
clone size: once
V gene: TRBV5-1
J gene: TRBJ2-5
CDR3 protein: CASSTGGEETQYF
CDR3 DNA: TGCGCCAGCAGCACAGGGGGTGAAGAGACCCAGTACTTC

D gene: TRBD1
clone size: NA
V gene: TRBV11-2
J gene: TRBJ2-3
CDR3 protein: CASSLVMGQGTDTQYF
CDR3 DNA: TGTGCCAGCAGCTTAGTAATGGGACAGGGCACAGATACGCAGTATTTT

D gene: TRBD1
clone size: NA
V gene: TRBV2
J gene: TRBJ1-2
CDR3 protein: CASSRTGVIQGYTF
CDR3 DNA: TGTGCCAGCAGTCGGACAGGGGTAATCCAGGGCTACACCTTC

D gene: NA
clone size: NA
V gene: TRBV18
J gene: TRBJ1-2
CDR3 protein: CASSRDGANYGYTF
CDR3 DNA: TGTGCCAGCTCCCGCGACGGAGCTAACTATGGCTACACCTTC

D gene: NA
clone size: NA
V gene: TRBV6-5
J gene: TRBJ1-4
CDR3 protein: CASSLNEKLFF
CDR3 DNA: TGTGCCAGCAGCCTTAATGAAAAACTGTTTTTT

D gene: TRBD2
clone size: NA
V gene: TRBV24-1
J gene: TRBJ2-4
CDR3 protein: CATSDLIRRLAGAYRRGIQYF
CDR3 DNA: TGTGCCACCAGTGATTTGATTCGTCGGCTAGCGGGAGCCTATAGACGGGGCATTCAGTACTTC

D gene: TRBD2
clone size: NA
V gene: TRBV6-1
J gene: TRBJ2-1
CDR3 protein: CASSEAGLAGGLPFF
CDR3 DNA: TGTGCCAGCAGTGAAGCTGGGCTAGCGGGAGGGCTCCCGTTCTTC

D gene: TRBD2
clone size: NA
V gene: TRBV6-5
J gene: TRBJ2-2
CDR3 protein: CASRMLAGVGELFF
CDR3 DNA: TGTGCCAGCAGAATGCTAGCGGGAGTCGGGGAGCTGTTTTTT

D gene: NA
clone size: NA
V gene: TRBV9
J gene: TRBJ1-1
CDR3 protein: CASSVQEATEAFF
CDR3 DNA: TGTGCCAGCAGCGTTCAAGAGGCGACTGAAGCTTTCTTT

D gene: NA
clone size: NA
V gene: TRBV7-6
J gene: TRBJ1-5
CDR3 protein: CASSLGTGFNQPQHF
CDR3 DNA: TGTGCCAGCAGCTTAGGAACAGGGTTCAATCAGCCCCAGCATTTT

D gene: TRBD1
clone size: NA
V gene: TRBV18
J gene: TRBJ1-6
CDR3 protein: CASSPGTVNSPLHF
CDR3 DNA: TGTGCCAGCTCACCCGGGACAGTTAATTCACCCCTCCACTTT

D gene: NA
clone size: NA
V gene: TRBV18
J gene: TRBJ1-1
CDR3 protein: CASSPPGGGEAFF
CDR3 DNA: TGTGCCAGCTCACCACCGGGCGGGGGTGAAGCTTTCTTT

D gene: NA
clone size: NA
V gene: TRBV2
J gene: TRBJ2-7
CDR3 protein: CASSAEDYEQYF
CDR3 DNA: TGTGCCAGCAGTGCAGAGGACTACGAGCAGTACTTC

D gene: TRBD2
clone size: NA
V gene: TRBV5-1
J gene: TRBJ2-3
CDR3 protein: CASSLYTSGYSTDTQYF
CDR3 DNA: TGCGCCAGCAGCTTGTACACTAGCGGGTATAGCACAGATACGCAGTATTTT

D gene: NA
clone size: NA
V gene: TRBV5-1
J gene: TRBJ2-2
CDR3 protein: CASSLAETGKTGELFF
CDR3 DNA: TGCGCCAGCAGCTTGGCCGAAACAGGGAAAACCGGGGAGCTGTTTTTT

D gene: TRBD1
clone size: few
V gene: TRBV5-5
J gene: TRBJ1-2
CDR3 protein: CASSHRTGDYGYTF
CDR3 DNA: TGTGCCAGCAGCCATCGGACAGGAGACTATGGCTACACCTTC

D gene: NA
clone size: NA
V gene: TRBV10-3
J gene: TRBJ1-5
CDR3 protein: CAISPRDDQPQHF
CDR3 DNA: TGTGCCATCAGCCCCAGGGATGATCAGCCCCAGCATTTT

D gene: TRBD2
clone size: NA
V gene: TRBV24-1
J gene: TRBJ2-2
CDR3 protein: CATSDFVASGRPGELFF
CDR3 DNA: TGTGCCACCAGTGATTTTGTGGCTAGCGGGAGACCCGGGGAGCTGTTTTTT

D gene: NA
clone size: NA
V gene: TRBV5-1
J gene: TRBJ1-3
CDR3 protein: CASSLAPRQLSGNTIYF
CDR3 DNA: TGCGCCAGCAGCTTGGCCCCGAGACAGCTCTCTGGAAACACCATATATTTT

D gene: NA
clone size: NA
V gene: TRBV10-2
J gene: TRBJ1-2
CDR3 protein: CASITDAYGYTF
CDR3 DNA: TGCGCCAGCATTACTGATGCCTATGGCTACACCTTC